This TCR beta chain originates from a study of T cell responses to AZD1222 COVID-19 vaccine. Study in general: Analysis merged second doses at about 4 or about 12 weeks.

The table came from immunoSEQ multiplex PCR; TCRdb's copy has only in-frame clones and leaves some out. The sample contains roughly 140,000 clones, 75% to 95% of which appear only once. On this clone: Its cognate antigen is unknown.

Trimming cost V 0 bases and J 5 bases; bases outside gene matches: 3. CDR3 length: 15 amino acids. Germline V gene lookup returns CDR1 MNHEY and CDR2 SMNVEV (reference sequence). Study results and caveats: Two AZD1222 administrations were followed by greater Spike-specific TCR breadth and depth. Among those given AZD1222, only five to seven were seropositive at baseline. Mostly white British, mostly female donors; authors suggested clonal diversity may be underestimated.

This clonotype originated in an adult in good health. The sequencing used peripheral blood, collected on day 0 of AZD1222 vaccination. This rearrangement joins TRBV27 to TRBJ2-1, with 8 bases identical to TRBD1. The CDR3 sequence: CASSLSRQGHNEQFF. CDR3 coding DNA: TGTGCCAGCAGTTTATCTCGACAGGGGCACAATGAGCAGTTCTTC.